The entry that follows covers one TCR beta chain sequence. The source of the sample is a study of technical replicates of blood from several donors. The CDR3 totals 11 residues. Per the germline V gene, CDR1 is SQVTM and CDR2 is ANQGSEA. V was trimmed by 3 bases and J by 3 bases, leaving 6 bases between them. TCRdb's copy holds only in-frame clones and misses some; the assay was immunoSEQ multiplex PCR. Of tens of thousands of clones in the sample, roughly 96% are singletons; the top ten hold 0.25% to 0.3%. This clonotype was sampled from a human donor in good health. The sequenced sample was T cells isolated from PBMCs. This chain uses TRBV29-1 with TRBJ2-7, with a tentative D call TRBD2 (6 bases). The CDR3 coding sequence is TGCAGCGTTGAGCGGGACTACGAGCAGTACTTC. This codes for CSVERDYEQYF.